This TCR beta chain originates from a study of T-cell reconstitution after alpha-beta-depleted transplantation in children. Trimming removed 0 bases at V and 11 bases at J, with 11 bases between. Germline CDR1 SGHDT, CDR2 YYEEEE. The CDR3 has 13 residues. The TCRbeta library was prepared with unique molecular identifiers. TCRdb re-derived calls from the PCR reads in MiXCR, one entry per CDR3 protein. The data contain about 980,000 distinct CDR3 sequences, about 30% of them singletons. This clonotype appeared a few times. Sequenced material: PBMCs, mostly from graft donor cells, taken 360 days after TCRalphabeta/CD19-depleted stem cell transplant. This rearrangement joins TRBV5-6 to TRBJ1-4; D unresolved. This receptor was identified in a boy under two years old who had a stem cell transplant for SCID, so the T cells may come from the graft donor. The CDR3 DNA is TGTGCCAGCAGCTTGGTAGGAGGCGACAAACTGTTTTTT. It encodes CASSLVGGDKLFF.